One and the same sample provided the 17 T cell receptor beta chains below, sequenced in a study of tumor-infiltrating lymphocytes in primary liver carcinoma (dated by TCRdb to about 2017). Total RNA and DNA were co-extracted from 20-30 mg of bulk tissue with the AllPrep DNA/RNA mini kit, without cell sorting. The sequencer listed for this sample is Illumina HiSeq 2500. Using a constant-region primer and ProtoScript II reverse transcriptase, TCRbeta-specific cDNA was reverse-transcribed from approximately 500 ng total RNA. The TCRbeta libraries were prepared through three rounds of nested multiplex PCR following a slightly modified ARM-PCR procedure. Multiplex TRBV1-TRBV30 forward primers and a Cbeta reverse primer were used in the first two PCR rounds, each of which was run for about 10 cycles. Through fastp at Q25 and MiXCR, TCRdb rebuilt clones from the public reads, retaining in-frame beta chains. Rows are unified per CDR3 protein, each entry keeping the most common DNA and genes. The sample records tens of thousands of distinct CDR3 sequences, 69% of which are singletons. The top ten constitute about 26% of the sample.

The sample consisted of tumor-adjacent normal liver tissue. Every receptor here comes from a middle-aged man with primary liver carcinoma and hepatitis B virus infection.

Comment on this clonotype: One end of the junction is discordant with germline, which a read error may explain. The chain combines TRBV4-2 with TRBJ2-2; TRBD2 agrees at 10 bases. The CDR3 totals 16 residues. Germline CDR1 is LGHNA and CDR2 is YNFKEQ. CDR3 bases: TGTGGCAGCAGCCAAGGACTAGCGGTGAACAACGGGGAGCTGTTATTT. It codes for CGSSQGLAVNNGELLF.

The gene calls are TRBV7-9 and TRBJ1-5, with TRBD1 matching over 7 bases. From germline, CDR1 is SEHNR and CDR2 FQNEAQ (reference sequence). The CDR3 spans 13 residues. This chain's CDR3 is CTIEGARDQPQHF. CDR3 DNA: TGTACCATCGAGGGGGCACGAGATCAGCCCCAGCATTTT.

V gene TRBV29-1 combines with J gene TRBJ1-5; possible D gene TRBD1, 6 bases. The CDR3 is made up of 13 amino acids. Germline V gene lookup returns CDR1 SQVTM and CDR2 ANQGSEA. The CDR3 sequence: CTVTSGGGQPQHF. The CDR3, as DNA: TGCACCGTAACCAGCGGGGGCGGCCAGCCCCAGCATTTT.

Comments on this clonotype: One end of the junction is discordant with germline, which a read error may explain. The V and J genes are TRBV4-1 and TRBJ1-4, with D unresolved. The CDR3 has 17 amino acids. The germline V gene has CDR1 MGHRA and CDR2 YSYEKL. CDR3 amino acids: CASSQERTAATNEKLSF. DNA of the CDR3: TGCGCCAGCAGCCAAGAACGGACCGCCGCAACTAATGAAAAACTGTCTTTT.

This clonotype is categorized as medium-sized. The chain combines TRBV11-2 with TRBJ2-2; D gene unclear. The CDR3 extends over 13 amino acids. Germline V CDR1 and CDR2: SGHAT, FQNNGV. The V gene lost 1 base and the J gene lost 5 bases, with 5 bases spanning the gap. The DNA for the CDR3 is TGTGCCAGCAGCTTAGTACAGACCGGGGAGCTGTTTTTT. Translating gives CASSLVQTGELFF.

This clonotype was detected ten times or more. The chain has TRBV6-6 and TRBJ2-1; 9 bases fit TRBD1. The CDR3 has 16 amino acids. With 6 bases clipped from V and 4 bases from J, the junction kept 10 bases outside the gene matches. Germline V lookup: CDR1 MNHNY, CDR2 SVGAGI (reference sequence). This CDR3 is CASRQTGGAQYNEQFF. The CDR3 nucleotides are TGTGCCAGCAGGCAAACAGGGGGCGCCCAGTACAATGAGCAGTTCTTC.

Points on this clonotype: Sequence at one end of the junction differs from germline and may be a read error. J is TRBJ2-1 and V is TRBV6-6; possibly TRBD1 or TRBD2 for D (5 bases each). Germline-derived CDR1 and CDR2 are MNHNY and SVGAGI (reference sequence). This CDR3 region has 16 residues. CDR3 sequence (DNA): TGTGCCAGCAGTTATGGGGGTTTGGGCTCCCACAATGAGCAGTTCTTT. Residues: CASSYGGLGSHNEQFF.

Comment on this clonotype: Since a much larger clone is just one base distant, this may be a read error. The J gene is TRBJ2-1, the V gene TRBV28; no firm D call. This CDR3 is built from 15 residues. The germline V gene has CDR1 MDHEN and CDR2 SYDVKM. This CDR3 is CASSPPPSSCNEQFF. CDR3 nucleotide sequence: TGTGCCAGCAGCCCCCCTCCCAGCTCCTGCAATGAGCAGTTCTTC.

Points on this clonotype: Mismatch with germline at one junction end may stem from a read error. The chain recombines TRBV23-1 with TRBJ2-7; 8 bases map to TRBD1. TRBV23-1 is marked as an open reading frame, function uncertain. This CDR3 is built from 16 residues. CDR3 region: CASNQSGDRTDYEQYF. DNA of the CDR3: TGCGCCAGCAATCAATCGGGGGACAGGACAGACTACGAGCAGTACTTC.

As concerns this clonotype: A much larger clonotype is one base distant, so this may be a read error. The chain carries TRBV11-2 and TRBJ2-5, with 7 bases matching TRBD1. J lost 9 bases, V lost 0 bases, and 7 bases had no gene match. Germline V gene sequence: CDR1 SGHAT, CDR2 FQNNGV. The CDR3 loop spans 14 amino acids. For the CDR3, the DNA is TGTGCCAGCAGCTTAGAAGGGGGCACTGAGGCCCAGTACTTC. Its protein is CASSLEGGTEAQYF.

This sequence joins TRBV7-9 and TRBJ2-4, with D possibly being TRBD2 (6 bases). Per the germline V gene, CDR1 is SEHNR and CDR2 is FQNEAQ (reference sequence). V lost 3 bases to trimming and J lost 1 base, with 10 bases between them. The CDR3 loop spans 15 amino acids. CDR3 residues: CASSFGSTAKNIQYF. DNA of the CDR3: TGTGCCAGCAGCTTCGGGAGTACGGCCAAAAACATTCAGTACTTC.

About this clonotype: A much more abundant neighbour one base away suggests this may be a read error. The chain joins TRBV7-9 to TRBJ1-2, with a possible D match to TRBD1 (6 bases). The germline CDR1 and CDR2 sequences are SEHNR and FQNEAQ (reference sequence). The CDR3 runs to 15 residues. Trimming took 2 bases from V and 7 from J, leaving 17 bases between them. The CDR3 is CASSLPLTGSGGYTF. The CDR3 DNA is TGTGCCAGCAGCTTACCCCTCACAGGGAGTGGTGGCTACACCTTC.

V gene TRBV4-2 combines with J gene TRBJ2-7; 9 nucleotides line up with TRBD2. V was pared by 1 base and J by 2 bases, with 6 bases of the junction left unmatched. The CDR3 loop spans 16 amino acids. Germline loops: CDR1 LGHNA, CDR2 YNFKEQ. CDR3 protein: CASSQAASGIPYEQYV. DNA of the CDR3: TGTGCCAGCAGCCAAGCGGCTAGCGGGATTCCCTACGAGCAGTACGTC.

Only one count was recorded for this clonotype. At one end, the junction sequence differs from germline, possibly due to a read error. The chain has TRBV6-2 or TRBV6-3 and TRBJ2-1; D is unclear. Looked up from germline, CDR1 is MNHEY and CDR2 is SVGEGT. The CDR3 runs 15 residues. The CDR3 DNA follows: TGTGTCAGCAGTAGTCTTAGAGAAGTCAAAAATGAGCAGTTCTTC. It yields the protein CVSSSLREVKNEQFF.

Of note for this clonotype: One junction end does not reproduce the germline sequence, and a read error may be involved. This chain connects TRBV4-1 to TRBJ2-1, with 11 bases lining up with TRBD2. Germline V gene data show CDR1 as MGHRA and CDR2 as YSYEKL. The CDR3 consists of 17 residues. This chain's CDR3 is CASSPRGVAGGHSEQFF. CDR3 bases: TGTGCCAGCAGCCCCAGAGGGGTAGCGGGAGGGCATAGTGAGCAGTTCTTC.

In this sample, this clonotype turned up once. One junction end does not reproduce the germline sequence, and a read error may be involved. The J gene is TRBJ2-5, the V gene TRBV6-1, with 8 positions matching TRBD2. The CDR3 runs to 17 residues. CDR1 is MNHNS, CDR2 SASEGT, per germline. CDR3 protein: CASCEALTSERAKTQYF. The CDR3 DNA is TGTGCCAGCTGTGAAGCGCTGACTAGCGAGAGAGCGAAGACCCAGTACTTC.

As regards this clonotype: The junction does not match germline at one end; this may be a read error. This rearrangement joins TRBV12-3 or TRBV12-4 to TRBJ2-5; D gene ambiguous. The CDR3 sequence is 13 residues long. The DNA for the CDR3 is TGTGCCAGCAGTTTAGCAGGGATAGAGACCCAGTATTTC. Protein: CASSLAGIETQYF.